This T cell receptor beta chain stems from a study of shared clonotypes between healthy human individuals. Overall study context: Used for every donor were three CD4 naive, three CD4 memory, two CD8 naive and one CD8 memory plate. Study-level results: Naive subsets generally had larger estimated richness than memory subsets.

The sorted-subset replicate PCRs were given 150 to 250 ng DNA, which is around 29,000 T cell genomes. This table comes from immunoSEQ multiplex PCR, and its TCRdb copy is limited to in-frame clones, with some not included. The sample includes 2 million to 2.5 million clones, more than 80% of them seen just once. Only one count was recorded for this clone. Its antigen is not known. All donors were healthy HIV-negative adults lacking recent acute infections or vaccinations. CDR1 and CDR2 (germline): MNHNY, SVGAGI (reference sequence). Trimming left V 5 bases short and J 0 bases short, with 10 bases between. CDR3 size: 14 residues.

J is TRBJ1-2 and V is TRBV6-6; D gene unclear. This receptor was obtained from a man aged 18 to 29 in good health. Some clones in this sample may be carry-over from other donors' samples. The sequencing input was naive CD4+ T cells from PBMCs. The subset was: CD45RA+ positively selected. The CDR3 sequence: CASSGWAPNYGYTF. Written as DNA, the CDR3 is TGTGCCAGCAGTGGCTGGGCCCCTAACTATGGCTACACCTTC.